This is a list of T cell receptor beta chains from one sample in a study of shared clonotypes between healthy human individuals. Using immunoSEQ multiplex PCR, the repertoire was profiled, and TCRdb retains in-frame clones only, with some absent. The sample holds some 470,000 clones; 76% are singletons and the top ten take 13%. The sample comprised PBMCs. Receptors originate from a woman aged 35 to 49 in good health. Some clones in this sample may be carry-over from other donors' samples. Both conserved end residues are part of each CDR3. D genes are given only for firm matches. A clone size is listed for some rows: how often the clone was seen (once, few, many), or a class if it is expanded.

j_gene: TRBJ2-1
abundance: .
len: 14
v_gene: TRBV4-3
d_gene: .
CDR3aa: CASSQAPTSYEQFF
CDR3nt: TGCGCCAGCAGCCAAGCCCCTACTAGCTATGAGCAGTTCTTC

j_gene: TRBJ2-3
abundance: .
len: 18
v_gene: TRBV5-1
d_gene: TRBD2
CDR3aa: CASSAGLAGGSGTDTQYF
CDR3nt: TGCGCCAGCAGCGCGGGACTAGCGGGAGGATCGGGCACAGATACGCAGTATTTT

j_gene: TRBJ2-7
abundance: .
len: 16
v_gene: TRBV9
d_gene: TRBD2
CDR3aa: CASSVDGTSGSYEQYF
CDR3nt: TGTGCCAGCAGCGTAGATGGGACTAGCGGGAGCTACGAGCAGTACTTC

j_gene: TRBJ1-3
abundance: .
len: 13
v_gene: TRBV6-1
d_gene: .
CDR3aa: CASSAGGGNTIYF
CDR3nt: TGTGCCAGCAGTGCCGGAGGTGGAAACACCATATATTTT

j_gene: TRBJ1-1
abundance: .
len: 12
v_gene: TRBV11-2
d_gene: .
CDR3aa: CASSLGSPEAFF
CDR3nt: TGTGCCAGCAGCTTAGGAAGTCCTGAAGCTTTCTTT

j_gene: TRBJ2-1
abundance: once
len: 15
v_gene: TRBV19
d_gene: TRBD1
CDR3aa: CASSISGQYVDEQFF
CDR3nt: TGTGCCAGTAGTATCTCGGGACAGTATGTCGATGAGCAGTTCTTC

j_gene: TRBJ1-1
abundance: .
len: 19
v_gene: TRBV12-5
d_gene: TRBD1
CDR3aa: CASGLVLTGGPSMNTEAFF
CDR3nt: TGTGCTAGTGGTTTGGTACTGACAGGGGGTCCTTCTATGAACACTGAAGCTTTCTTT

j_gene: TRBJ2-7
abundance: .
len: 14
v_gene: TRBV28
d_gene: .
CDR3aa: CASSSRTDSYEQYF
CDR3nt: TGTGCCAGCAGTTCCCGGACTGACTCCTACGAGCAGTACTTC

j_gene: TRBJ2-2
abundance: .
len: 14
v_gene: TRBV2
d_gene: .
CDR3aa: CASAWESGSGELFF
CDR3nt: TGTGCCAGCGCGTGGGAGTCTGGGTCCGGGGAGCTGTTTTTT

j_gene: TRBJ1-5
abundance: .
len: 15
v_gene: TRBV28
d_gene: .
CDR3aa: CASRDTGLQIQPQHF
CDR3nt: TGTGCCAGCAGGGATACGGGACTCCAAATACAGCCCCAGCATTTT

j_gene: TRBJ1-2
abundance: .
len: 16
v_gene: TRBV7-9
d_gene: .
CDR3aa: CASSLLGGPLREGYTF
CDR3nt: TGTGCCAGCAGCTTACTCGGTGGGCCGTTGAGGGAGGGCTACACCTTC

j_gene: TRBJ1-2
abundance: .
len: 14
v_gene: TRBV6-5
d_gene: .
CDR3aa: CASSYSWARGGYTF
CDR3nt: TGTGCCAGCAGTTACTCTTGGGCTAGAGGTGGCTACACCTTC

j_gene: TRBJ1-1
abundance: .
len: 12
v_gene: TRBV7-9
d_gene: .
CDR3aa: CASSLVAVEAFF
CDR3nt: TGTGCCAGCAGCTTAGTGGCGGTGGAAGCTTTCTTT

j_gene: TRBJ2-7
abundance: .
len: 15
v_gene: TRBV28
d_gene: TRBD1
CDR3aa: CASSLPGQGVYEQYF
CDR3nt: TGTGCCAGCAGTCTACCGGGACAGGGGGTCTACGAGCAGTACTTC

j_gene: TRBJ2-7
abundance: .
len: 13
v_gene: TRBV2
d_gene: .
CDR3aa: CASSAEVGYEQYF
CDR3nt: TGTGCCAGCAGTGCGGAAGTCGGCTACGAGCAGTACTTC

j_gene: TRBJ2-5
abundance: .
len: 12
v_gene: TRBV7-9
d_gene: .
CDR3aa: CASSLSGETQYF
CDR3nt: TGTGCCAGCAGTCTAAGCGGGGAGACCCAGTACTTC

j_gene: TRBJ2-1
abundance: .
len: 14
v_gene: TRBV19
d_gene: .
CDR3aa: CASSIRGIRDEQFF
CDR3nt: TGTGCCAGTAGTATACGAGGGATCAGGGATGAGCAGTTCTTC

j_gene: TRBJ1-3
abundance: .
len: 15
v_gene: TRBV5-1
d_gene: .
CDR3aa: CASSLDGGSGNTIYF
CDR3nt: TGCGCCAGCAGCTTGGACGGGGGCTCTGGAAACACCATATATTTT

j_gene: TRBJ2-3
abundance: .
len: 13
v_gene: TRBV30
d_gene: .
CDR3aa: CAWSRGNTDTQYF
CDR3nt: TGTGCCTGGAGTCGGGGCAACACAGATACGCAGTATTTT

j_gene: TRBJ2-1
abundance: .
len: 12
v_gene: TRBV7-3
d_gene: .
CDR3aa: CASSLGSNEQFF
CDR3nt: TGTGCCAGCAGCTTAGGTAGCAATGAGCAGTTCTTC

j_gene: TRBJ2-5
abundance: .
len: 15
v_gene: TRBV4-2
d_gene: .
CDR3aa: CASSPTLAAEETQYF
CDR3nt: TGTGCCAGCAGCCCTACCCTAGCAGCAGAAGAGACCCAGTACTTC

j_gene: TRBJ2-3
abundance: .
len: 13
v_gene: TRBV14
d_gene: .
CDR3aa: CASSQEGWDTQYF
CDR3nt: TGTGCCAGCAGCCAAGAGGGTTGGGATACGCAGTATTTT

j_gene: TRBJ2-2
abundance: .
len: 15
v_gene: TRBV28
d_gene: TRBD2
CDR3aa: CASRLTSGSIRELFF
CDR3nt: TGTGCCAGCAGACTGACTAGCGGGAGTATCCGGGAGCTGTTTTTT

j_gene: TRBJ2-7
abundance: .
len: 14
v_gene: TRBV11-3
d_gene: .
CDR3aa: CASSQDSSRYEQYF
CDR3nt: TGTGCCAGCAGTCAAGACAGTAGTCGCTACGAGCAGTACTTC

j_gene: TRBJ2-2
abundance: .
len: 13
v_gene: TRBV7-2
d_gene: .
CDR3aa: CASSHANTGELFF
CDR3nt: TGTGCCAGCAGCCACGCGAACACCGGGGAGCTGTTTTTT

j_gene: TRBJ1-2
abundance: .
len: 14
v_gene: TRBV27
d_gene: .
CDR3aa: CASSLGGQIGGYTF
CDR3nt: TGTGCCAGCAGTTTAGGTGGACAGATCGGTGGCTACACCTTC

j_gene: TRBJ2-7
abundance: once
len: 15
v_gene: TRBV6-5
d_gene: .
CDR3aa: CASSYSAGSRYEQYF
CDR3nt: TGTGCCAGCAGTTACTCGGCTGGGAGTCGCTACGAGCAGTACTTC

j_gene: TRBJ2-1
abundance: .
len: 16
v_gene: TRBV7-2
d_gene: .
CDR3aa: CASSLAVGELDNEQFF
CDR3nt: TGTGCCAGCAGCTTAGCCGTAGGGGAGTTAGACAATGAGCAGTTCTTC

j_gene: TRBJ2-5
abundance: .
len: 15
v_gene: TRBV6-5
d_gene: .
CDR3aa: CASSYLPRAEETQYF
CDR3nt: TGTGCCAGCAGTTACCTCCCCCGGGCCGAAGAGACCCAGTACTTC

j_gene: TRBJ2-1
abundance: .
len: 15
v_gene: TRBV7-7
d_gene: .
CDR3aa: CASSPGELGYNEQFF
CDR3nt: TGTGCCAGCAGCCCGGGGGAGTTAGGTTACAATGAGCAGTTCTTC

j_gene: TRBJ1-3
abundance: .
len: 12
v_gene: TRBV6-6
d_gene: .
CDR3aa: CASTAAGNTIYF
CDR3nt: TGTGCCAGCACGGCGGCTGGAAACACCATATATTTT

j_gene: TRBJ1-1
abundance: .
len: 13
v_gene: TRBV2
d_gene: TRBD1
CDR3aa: CASSLQGHTEAFF
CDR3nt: TGTGCCAGCAGCTTACAGGGGCACACTGAAGCTTTCTTT

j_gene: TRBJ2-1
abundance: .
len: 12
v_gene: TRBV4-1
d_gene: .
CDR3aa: CASSQDWEVQFF
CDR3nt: TGCGCCAGCAGCCAAGATTGGGAGGTACAGTTCTTC

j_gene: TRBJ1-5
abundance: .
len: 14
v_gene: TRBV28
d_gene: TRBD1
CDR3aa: CASRLQGAWQPQHF
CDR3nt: TGTGCCAGCAGGTTACAGGGGGCATGGCAGCCCCAGCATTTT

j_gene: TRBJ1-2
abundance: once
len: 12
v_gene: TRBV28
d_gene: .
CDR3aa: CASSRGWEGYTF
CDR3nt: TGTGCCAGCAGTCGAGGGTGGGAGGGCTACACCTTC

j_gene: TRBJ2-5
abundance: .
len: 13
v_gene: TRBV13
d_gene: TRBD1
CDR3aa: CASSMDRRETQYF
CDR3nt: TGTGCCAGCAGCATGGACAGGCGGGAGACCCAGTACTTC

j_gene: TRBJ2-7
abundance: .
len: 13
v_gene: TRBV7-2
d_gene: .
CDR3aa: CASSFVQFYEQYF
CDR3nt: TGTGCCAGCAGCTTTGTCCAGTTCTACGAGCAGTACTTC

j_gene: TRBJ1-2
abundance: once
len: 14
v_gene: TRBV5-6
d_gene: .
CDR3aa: CASSPRGSPYGYTF
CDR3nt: TGTGCCAGCAGCCCTAGGGGGTCTCCCTATGGCTACACCTTC

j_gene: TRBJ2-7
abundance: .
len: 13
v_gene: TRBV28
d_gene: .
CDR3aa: CASSWGHTYEQYF
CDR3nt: TGTGCCAGCAGCTGGGGACATACCTACGAGCAGTACTTC

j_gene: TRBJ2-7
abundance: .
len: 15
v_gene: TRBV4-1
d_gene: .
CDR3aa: CASSQDWVPGDEQYF
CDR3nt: TGCGCCAGCAGCCAAGATTGGGTACCCGGGGACGAGCAGTACTTC

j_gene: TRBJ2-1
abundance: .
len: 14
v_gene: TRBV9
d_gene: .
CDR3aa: CASSPRDLSNEQFF
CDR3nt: TGTGCCAGCAGCCCTCGGGACTTAAGCAATGAGCAGTTCTTC

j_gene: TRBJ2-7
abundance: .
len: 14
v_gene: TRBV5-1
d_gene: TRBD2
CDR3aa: CASSKVAFGGEQYF
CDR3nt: TGCGCCAGCAGCAAAGTAGCGTTCGGGGGGGAGCAGTACTTC

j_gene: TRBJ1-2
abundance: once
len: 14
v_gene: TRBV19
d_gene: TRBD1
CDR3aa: CASTRQGGGYGYTF
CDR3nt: TGTGCCAGTACAAGACAGGGCGGTGGCTATGGCTACACCTTC

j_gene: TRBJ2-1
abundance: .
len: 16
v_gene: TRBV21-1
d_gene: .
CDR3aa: CASSKDLKSSYNEQFF
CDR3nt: TGTGCCAGCAGCAAAGACCTGAAAAGCTCCTACAATGAGCAGTTCTTC

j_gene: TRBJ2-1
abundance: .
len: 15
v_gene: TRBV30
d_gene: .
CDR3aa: CAWSPGPSSYNEQFF
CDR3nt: TGTGCCTGGTCCCCGGGGCCGAGCTCCTACAATGAGCAGTTCTTC

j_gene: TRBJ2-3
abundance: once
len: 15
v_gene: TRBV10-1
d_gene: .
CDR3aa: CASSEGDGYTDTQYF
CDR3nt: TGCGCCAGCAGTGAGGGGGACGGATACACAGATACGCAGTATTTT

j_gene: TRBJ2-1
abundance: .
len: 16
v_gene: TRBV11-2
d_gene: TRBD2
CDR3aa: CASRPTAGSSYNEQFF
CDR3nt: TGTGCCAGCAGACCCACAGCGGGAAGCTCCTACAATGAGCAGTTCTTC

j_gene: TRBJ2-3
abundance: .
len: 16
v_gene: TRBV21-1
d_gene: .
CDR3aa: CASPVGREGITDTQYF
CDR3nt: TGTGCCAGCCCCGTAGGGCGGGAGGGAATCACGGATACGCAGTATTTT

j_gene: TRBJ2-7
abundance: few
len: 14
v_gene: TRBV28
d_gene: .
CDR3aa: CASSTDAASYEQYF
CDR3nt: TGTGCCAGCAGTACGGACGCTGCCTCCTACGAGCAGTACTTC

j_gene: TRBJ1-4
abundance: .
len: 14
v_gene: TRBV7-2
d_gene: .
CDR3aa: CASRSGQGNEKLFF
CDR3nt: TGTGCCAGCAGATCAGGACAAGGGAATGAAAAACTGTTTTTT

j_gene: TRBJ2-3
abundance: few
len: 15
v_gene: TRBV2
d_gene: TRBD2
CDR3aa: CASSLAGGPSDTQYF
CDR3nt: TGTGCCAGCAGTTTAGCGGGAGGGCCTTCAGATACGCAGTATTTT